The rows below give T cell receptor beta chains drawn from one sample of a study of blood T cell repertoires in COVID-19. Here immunoSEQ multiplex PCR was the method, and the copy in TCRdb shows in-frame clones only, minus some. The sample contains approximately 100,000 clones, approximately 81% of which appear only once. The sequenced sample was peripheral blood. The receptors here all came from a human donor in a cohort sampled during active COVID-19. CDR3s include the opening cysteine and the closing phenylalanine or tryptophan. The D gene is left open where the match is weak. For some rows the clone size is stated as once, few or many, or as a class when expanded; others skip it.

v_gene,abundance,d_gene,len,j_gene,CDR3nt,CDR3aa
TRBV18,few,.,19,TRBJ1-3,TGTGCCAGCTCACCACGGGGGCAGTCGACTATCACCTCTGGAAACACCATATATTTT,CASSPRGQSTITSGNTIYF
TRBV28,.,TRBD1,15,TRBJ1-2,TGTGCCAGCAGTCTAGGGACAGGGATTACCTATGGCTACACCTTC,CASSLGTGITYGYTF
TRBV27,.,.,15,TRBJ2-6,TGTGCCAGCACCTTAGGGGGCTCTGGGGCCAACGTCCTGACTTTC,CASTLGGSGANVLTF
TRBV5-6,.,TRBD2,15,TRBJ2-1,TGTGCCAGCAGAAGCGGGACCAACTCCTACAATGAGCAGTTCTTC,CASRSGTNSYNEQFF
TRBV5-6,.,.,14,TRBJ2-5,TGTGCCAGCAGCTTTAAGGCGGGACAAGAGACCCAGTACTTC,CASSFKAGQETQYF
TRBV10-3,.,TRBD2,14,TRBJ2-3,TGTGCCATCAGTGAGCTGGGGGGGACAGATACGCAGTATTTT,CAISELGGTDTQYF
TRBV19,once,TRBD1,17,TRBJ1-3,TGTGCCAGTAGCCCCGGGGGGACAGGGACCTCTGGAAACACCATATATTTT,CASSPGGTGTSGNTIYF
TRBV7-9,.,.,13,TRBJ2-3,TGTGCCAGCAGCTCCCGGGGTCCAGATACGCAGTATTTT,CASSSRGPDTQYF
TRBV21-1,.,.,16,TRBJ2-3,TGTGCCAGCAGCAAAGGGAAGCGGAGTATCACAGATACGCAGTATTTT,CASSKGKRSITDTQYF
TRBV18,once,.,16,TRBJ1-1,TGTGCCAGCTCACCACTGGATGTTCGCGGGAACACTGAAGCTTTCTTT,CASSPLDVRGNTEAFF
TRBV5-6,few,.,15,TRBJ1-2,TGTGCCAGCAGCTTGGGCACAGGAGCTAACTATGGCTACACCTTC,CASSLGTGANYGYTF
TRBV6-5,.,TRBD1,16,TRBJ2-4,TGTGCCAGCAGTTACTCCGACAGGGCCCTGGGAAACATTCAGTACTTC,CASSYSDRALGNIQYF
TRBV6-1,once,.,15,TRBJ2-3,TGTGCCAGCAGTGAGCCGGGTCTTGGCACAGATACGCAGTATTTT,CASSEPGLGTDTQYF
TRBV6-2/TRBV6-3,.,.,15,TRBJ2-4,TGTGCCAGCAGTTACCAGGGGCTAGCCAAAAACATTCAGTACTTC,CASSYQGLAKNIQYF
TRBV7-2,.,TRBD1,16,TRBJ2-2,TGTGCCAGCAGAACTGACAGGGCGGGTGGCACCGGGGAGCTGTTTTTT,CASRTDRAGGTGELFF
TRBV6-2/TRBV6-3,.,.,13,TRBJ1-1,TGTGCCAGCAGCCGAACAGGGAACACTGAAGCTTTCTTT,CASSRTGNTEAFF
TRBV28,.,.,13,TRBJ1-3,TGTGCCAGCAGTTTGGGAGCTGGAAACACCATATATTTT,CASSLGAGNTIYF
TRBV24-1,.,.,11,TRBJ1-1,TGTGCCACCAGTGAAGCCGGTACATGGGAGTTT,CATSEAGTWEF
TRBV5-1,.,.,14,TRBJ1-5,TGCGCCAGCAGCTTGGAATCAGGGGATCAGCCCCAGCATTTT,CASSLESGDQPQHF
TRBV10-3,.,TRBD1,18,TRBJ1-1,TGTGCCATCAGTGAGGGGCCCTGGGACAGGGTAGGAGGCACTGAAGCTTTCTTT,CAISEGPWDRVGGTEAFF
TRBV4-3,once,TRBD1,13,TRBJ1-2,TGCGCCAGCAGCCAAGTGGGGACAGTTGGCTACACCTTC,CASSQVGTVGYTF
TRBV7-8,.,TRBD2,14,TRBJ2-2,TGTGCCAGCAGCTTTAGCGGGCCGGCCGGGGAGCTGTTTTTT,CASSFSGPAGELFF
TRBV2,.,TRBD1,14,TRBJ1-1,TGTGCCAGCAGTGGAAGACAGGGGAGGACTGAAGCTTTCTTT,CASSGRQGRTEAFF
TRBV11-2,.,TRBD1,14,TRBJ1-3,TGTGCCAGCAGTCGGACAGGGTCCGGAAACACCATATATTTT,CASSRTGSGNTIYF
TRBV14,.,TRBD1,15,TRBJ2-7,TGTGCCAGCAGCCGCCTTACAGGGGGCAGGTACGAGCAGTACTTC,CASSRLTGGRYEQYF
TRBV18,.,.,15,TRBJ1-2,TGTGCCAGCTCACCACCGTCGGTAGGGGGAAGTGGCTACACCTTC,CASSPPSVGGSGYTF
TRBV3-1/TRBV3-2,few,.,13,TRBJ2-7,TGTGCCAGCAGCCAAGGACAGAGCTACGAGCAGTACTTC,CASSQGQSYEQYF
TRBV24-1,.,.,16,TRBJ2-7,TGTGCCACCAGTGATCCGGCGGGGGGACAGACCTACGAGCAGTACTTC,CATSDPAGGQTYEQYF
TRBV19,.,.,16,TRBJ2-2,TGTGCCAGTAGCCCCGGGACAAGCGCGAACACCGGGGAGCTGTTTTTT,CASSPGTSANTGELFF
TRBV2,.,TRBD2,20,TRBJ2-2,TGTGCCAGCAGCTTACTGACTCGCGGGGGGGCGGGGGTTGGCACCGGGGAGCTGTTTTTT,CASSLLTRGGAGVGTGELFF
TRBV10-1,.,TRBD1,18,TRBJ2-1,TGCGCCAGCAGCAACTTACCCTTGGGGGACAGGGGGCCATATGAGCAGTTCTTC,CASSNLPLGDRGPYEQFF
TRBV7-9,once,.,15,TRBJ2-2,TGTGCCAGCAGCTTAGCGCGACAGTTCACCGGGGAGCTGTTTTTT,CASSLARQFTGELFF